The next 32 T cell receptor beta chains were all read from a single sample in a study of T cells in Graves' hyperthyroidism and ophthalmopathy. Amplified TCR beta CDR3 regions derived from RNA transcripts. With the HTBI primer set, the TCR CDR3 went through a first round of RT-PCR. TCRdb re-called the multiplex PCR reads through MiXCR, storing one row per CDR3 protein. Here the sample spans fewer than 450,000 distinct CDR3 sequences, around 20% being singletons. The sample comprised blood. The receptor source for this set is a man aged 18 to 29 with Graves' ophthalmopathy.

The sample holds many counts of this clonotype. Mismatch with germline at one junction end may stem from a read error. CDR3 nucleotide sequence: TGCACCAGCAGCTTGGAAGCAGGGGGCTACGAGCAGTACTTC. Translated: CTSSLEAGGYEQYF. This chain connects TRBV5-1 to TRBJ2-7; 7 bases are shared with TRBD1. The CDR3 length is 14 residues. Germline CDR1 is SGHRS and CDR2 is YFSETQ.

This clonotype was seen many times. The rearrangement joins TRBV7-9 to TRBJ2-1, with 9 nucleotides matching TRBD1. V gave up 4 bases and J gave up 6 bases; unmatched junction bases: 7. Germline V gives CDR1 SEHNR, CDR2 FQNEAQ (reference sequence). CDR3 size: 15 residues. DNA of the CDR3: TGTGCCAGCAGCTCCACAGGGGGCTATCGCAATGAGCAGTTCTTC. It specifies CASSSTGGYRNEQFF.

This clonotype has a count of ten or more. CDR3 coding DNA: TGTGCCAGCAGCTGGACAGAGAACACTGAAGCTTTCTTT. Residues: CASSWTENTEAFF. This chain links TRBV7-2 with TRBJ1-1, with D possibly TRBD1 on 6 matching bases. V dropped 4 bases and J dropped 1 base, with 7 bases sitting between them. From germline, CDR1 is SGHTA and CDR2 FQGNSA. The CDR3 contains 13 residues.

This chain joins TRBV9 and TRBJ1-4; 7 bases agree with TRBD1. The CDR3 is made up of 15 amino acids. Germline V gene sequence: CDR1 SGDLS, CDR2 YYNGEE. V gave up 3 bases and J gave up 4 bases; unmatched junction bases: 6. The CDR3 loop is CASSGGQKNNEKLFF. The CDR3 DNA is TGTGCCAGCAGCGGGGGACAGAAGAATAATGAAAAACTGTTTTTT. The whole variable domain, filled in from reference TRBV9 and TRBJ1-4, reads DSGVTQTPKHLITATGQRVTLRCSPRSGDLSVYWYQQSLDQGLQFLIQYYNGEERAKGNILERFSAQQFPDLHSELNLSSLELGDSALYFCASSGGQKNNEKLFFGSGTQLSVL.

This clonotype was recorded many times. The chain recombines TRBV2 with TRBJ1-6; possibly TRBD1 for D (5 bases). Trimming left V 5 bases short and J 7 bases short, with 12 bases between. Germline CDR1 is SNHLY and CDR2 is FYNNEI. This CDR3 comprises 14 residues. The CDR3 nucleotides read TGTGCCAGCAGTACCGGGACGGAAAATTCACCCCTCCACTTT. It codes for CASSTGTENSPLHF.

The chain has TRBV6-1 and TRBJ1-5; D remains unclear. V shed 10 bases and J shed 2 bases, with 12 bases lying between them. This CDR3 spans 13 amino acids. The germline CDR1 and CDR2 sequences are MNHNS and SASEGT. CDR3 loop: CATAGWGNQPQHF. CDR3 bases: TGTGCCACCGCCGGGTGGGGCAATCAGCCCCAGCATTTT.

This clonotype was counted ten times or more. This chain connects TRBV3-1 to TRBJ2-7, with D perhaps assigned TRBD1 or TRBD2 (5 bases each). Germline lookup yields CDR1 LGHDT and CDR2 YNNKEL (reference sequence). This CDR3 is 12 amino acids long. Trimming removed 4 bases from V and 9 bases from J, with 13 bases in between. The CDR3 here is CASSPFEGWQYF. For the CDR3, the DNA is TGTGCCAGCAGCCCGTTCGAGGGGTGGCAGTACTTC.

This chain uses TRBV2 with TRBJ2-5, with D perhaps given as TRBD1 or TRBD2 (5 bases each). The CDR3 length is 14 residues. The V end was cut by 2 bases, the J end by 2 bases, with 9 bases between. In germline, CDR1 is SNHLY, CDR2 FYNNEI. As DNA, the CDR3 is TGTGCCAGCAGTGAAAGGTGGGGGCAAGAGACCCAGTACTTC. As protein: CASSERWGQETQYF.

This clonotype has a count of ten or more. This rearrangement joins TRBV12-5 to TRBJ2-5, with D possibly being TRBD1 (6 bases). Germline values: CDR1 LGHNT, CDR2 FRNRAP. This CDR3 is built from 15 residues. V lost 1 base and J lost 2, with 11 bases in between. The CDR3 protein is CASGLDGQPQETQYF. CDR3 in DNA: TGTGCTAGTGGTTTGGACGGACAGCCGCAAGAGACCCAGTACTTC.

The J gene is TRBJ1-1, the V gene TRBV6-1; TRBD1 is a possible D gene (6 bases). The CDR3 has 17 amino acids. CDR1 and CDR2 from the germline V gene are MNHNS and SASEGT. V lost 4 bases and J 4 bases, leaving 22 bases between the germline ends. The CDR3 sequence: CASSVVGRGRLVTEAFF. The CDR3 region has the DNA TGTGCCAGCAGTGTGGTTGGCAGGGGTCGCTTAGTCACTGAAGCTTTCTTT.

This clonotype appeared many times. The CDR3 sequence: CASSGQRGGQETQYF. The CDR3 nucleotides are TGTGCCAGCAGTGGCCAGCGGGGGGGACAAGAGACCCAGTACTTC. J is TRBJ2-5 and V is TRBV6-1; 10 positions match TRBD2. Germline V gene sequence: CDR1 MNHNS, CDR2 SASEGT. The V gene end was trimmed by 4 bases and the J gene end by 2 bases; junction bases not matched to a gene: 4. The CDR3 covers 15 residues.

The chain recombines TRBV7-9 with TRBJ1-1; no reliable D call. Germline V gives CDR1 SEHNR, CDR2 FQNEAQ (reference sequence). The CDR3 is 13 residues long. Trimming stripped 5 bases from V and 10 bases from J, with 17 bases between. Here the CDR3 reads CASSPSGEKVAFF. The DNA of the CDR3 is TGTGCCAGCAGCCCCAGCGGGGAGAAAGTAGCTTTCTTT. Combining the CDR3 with reference TRBV7-9 and TRBJ1-1 gives the whole variable domain DTGVSQNPRHKITKRGQNVTFRCDPISEHNRLYWYRQTLGQGPEFLTYFQNEAQLEKSRLLSDRFSAERPKGSFSTLEIQRTEQGDSAMYLCASSPSGEKVAFFGQGTRLTVV.

This clonotype was counted between two and nine times. V and J are TRBV4-1 and TRBJ1-2; D is possibly TRBD1 (5 bases). V was trimmed by 0 bases and J by 2 bases, leaving 10 bases between them. From germline, CDR1 is MGHRA and CDR2 YSYEKL. The CDR3 covers 15 residues. CDR3 sequence reads: CASSQDGRGNYGYTF. The DNA for the CDR3 is TGCGCCAGCAGCCAAGACGGCCGGGGGAACTATGGCTACACCTTC.

This chain connects TRBV2 to TRBJ1-2; 8 bases are a match to TRBD1. Germline V gene sequence: CDR1 SNHLY, CDR2 FYNNEI. The CDR3 is made up of 16 amino acids. V shed 5 bases, J shed 1 base, and the junction held 9 bases outside the gene matches. The CDR3 region is CASSTRDRKSNYGYTF. The CDR3 DNA follows: TGTGCCAGCAGTACCCGGGACAGGAAAAGTAACTATGGCTACACCTTC.

In its sample, this clonotype was seen many times. The J gene is TRBJ1-2, the V gene TRBV5-1; D is uncertain. CDR1 SGHRS and CDR2 YFSETQ come from the germline V gene. The CDR3 sequence is 15 residues long. With 0 bases removed from V and 4 bases from J, the gap between germline ends came to 13 bases. CDR3 coding DNA: TGCGCCAGCAGCTTGGAGGGCAGGCCCTCCTATGGCTACACCTTC. It is translated as CASSLEGRPSYGYTF.

This CDR3 reads CATSGWDSTSYEQYF. The CDR3 DNA sequence: TGTGCCACTTCGGGGTGGGACAGTACCTCCTACGAGCAGTACTTC. The genes are TRBV10-3 and TRBJ2-7, with 7 bases matching TRBD1. CDR1 and CDR2 (germline): ENHRY, SYGVKD. CDR3 length equals 15 residues. The J segment lost 0 bases and the V segment lost 10 bases, leaving 12 bases of the junction unmatched.

V and J are TRBV7-2 and TRBJ1-2; 8 bases line up with TRBD1. Losses at the gene ends were 6 bases for V and 8 bases for J; bases not matched to a gene: 8. CDR1 and CDR2 from the germline V gene are SGHTA and FQGNSA. This CDR3 is built from 13 residues. The CDR3 DNA sequence: TGTGCCAGCAGTCAGACAGGGGCGGAGGGCTACACCTTC. Residues: CASSQTGAEGYTF.

The rearrangement joins TRBV5-1 to TRBJ1-2, with TRBD1 matching 8 bases. Germline V CDR1 and CDR2: SGHRS, YFSETQ. The trim removed 0 bases at V and 0 bases at J, leaving 16 bases unmatched. The CDR3 consists of 20 residues. CDR3 sequence (DNA): TGCGCCAGCAGCTTGGACTTCCCCGGGACAGGCGTACCTACTAACTATGGCTACACCTTC. Its translation: CASSLDFPGTGVPTNYGYTF. Filled out from reference TRBV5-1 and TRBJ1-2, the complete variable domain reads KAGVTQTPRYLIKTRGQQVTLSCSPISGHRSVSWYQQTPGQGLQFLFEYFSETQRNKGNFPGRFSGRQFSNSRSEMNVSTLELGDSALYLCASSLDFPGTGVPTNYGYTFGSGTRLTVV.

This clonotype was seen repeatedly, ten times or more. V and J are TRBV10-1 and TRBJ2-3, with D perhaps TRBD2 (6 bases). CDR3 length: 16 residues. Trimming left V 0 bases short and J 3 bases short, with 13 bases between. Germline V gene lookup returns CDR1 WNHNN and CDR2 SYGVQD (reference sequence). The CDR3 region is CASSESAGGGTDTQYF. The CDR3 nucleotides read TGCGCCAGCAGTGAGTCGGCGGGCGGAGGGACAGATACGCAGTATTTT.

The chain combines TRBV5-4 with TRBJ2-5, with 9 bases matching TRBD1. V was clipped by 2 bases and J by 5 bases; unmatched bases: 4. The germline V gene encodes CDR1 SGHNT and CDR2 YYREEE (reference sequence). The CDR3 has 14 amino acids. CDR3 bases: TGTGCCAGCAGCTTCCTGACAGGGGGGGAGACCCAGTACTTC. Translation gives CASSFLTGGETQYF. The full variable domain, in which reference TRBV5-4 and TRBJ2-5 provide the parts outside the CDR3, is ETGVTQSPTHLIKTRGQQVTLRCSSQSGHNTVSWYQQALGQGPQFIFQYYREEENGRGNFPPRFSGLQFPNYSSELNVNALELDDSALYLCASSFLTGGETQYFGPGTRLLVL.

This clonotype was seen many times. The rearrangement joins TRBV19 to TRBJ1-2, with no clear D. This CDR3 has 15 residues. CDR1 and CDR2 from the germline V gene are LNHDA and SQIVND (reference sequence). V lost 3 bases and J lost 4, with 15 bases in between. CDR3 amino acids: CASSMPDTEIYGYTF. The DNA of the CDR3 is TGTGCCAGTAGTATGCCTGACACGGAGATCTATGGCTACACCTTC.

At least ten counts were recorded for this clonotype. The V call is TRBV3-1, the J call TRBJ2-7; D gene unclear. Germline V gene data show CDR1 as LGHDT and CDR2 as YNNKEL (reference sequence). The CDR3 totals 14 residues. Deletions cut 2 bases from V and 0 bases from J, with 8 bases between. CDR3 in amino acids: CASSQMGTSYEQYF. CDR3 DNA sequence: TGTGCCAGCAGCCAAATGGGAACCTCCTACGAGCAGTACTTC.

The chain has TRBV25-1 and TRBJ1-6; 8 bases are a match to TRBD1. Trimming cost V 4 bases and J 10 bases; bases outside gene matches: 18. The germline V gene has CDR1 MGHDK and CDR2 SYGVNS. The CDR3 is 18 residues long. DNA for the CDR3: TGTGCCAGCAGTGGGTTAAAAAAACAGGGGGTTAGAGAGTCACCCCTCCACTTT. Its protein is CASSGLKKQGVRESPLHF.

The chain combines TRBV2 with TRBJ1-1, with D possibly matching TRBD1 (6 bases). The CDR3 loop spans 12 amino acids. Germline V gene sequence: CDR1 SNHLY, CDR2 FYNNEI. Trimming took off 3 bases at V and 8 bases at J, with 10 bases between the two ends. CDR3 residues: CASSDGGPEAFF. For the CDR3, the DNA is TGTGCCAGCAGTGACGGGGGCCCGGAAGCTTTCTTT.

The chain links TRBV28 to TRBJ2-7; 11 bases are shared with TRBD1. The V gene end was trimmed by 10 bases and the J gene end by 3 bases; junction bases not matched to a gene: 5. Germline V lookup: CDR1 MDHEN, CDR2 SYDVKM. This CDR3 has 13 amino acids. The CDR3 region has the DNA TGTGCCACCACCGGGACAGGGGGCTACGAGCAGTACTTC. Its translation is CATTGTGGYEQYF.

This clonotype was detected only once. This rearrangement joins TRBV7-2 to TRBJ2-1, with 10 nucleotides matching TRBD1. The CDR3 runs 16 residues. The V gene's germline CDR1 is SGHTA and CDR2 FQGNSA. The V gene end was trimmed by 4 bases and the J gene end by 5 bases; junction bases not matched to a gene: 8. The CDR3 is CASSSPGQGFNNEQFF. The CDR3 region has the DNA TGTGCCAGCAGCTCGCCGGGACAGGGGTTTAACAATGAGCAGTTCTTC. Based on the CDR3 plus reference TRBV7-2 and TRBJ2-1, the full variable domain is GAGVSQSPSNKVTEKGKDVELRCDPISGHTALYWYRQSLGQGLEFLIYFQGNSAPDKSGLPSDRFSAERTGGSVSTLTIQRTQQEDSAVYLCASSSPGQGFNNEQFFGPGTRLTVL.

A word on this clonotype: A read error is possible here, since a much larger clone lies one base away. The chain combines TRBV20-1 with TRBJ1-2; 7 bases fit TRBD1. The CDR3 is 16 amino acids. Germline-derived CDR1 and CDR2 are DFQATT and SNEGSKA (reference sequence). Trimming cost V 2 bases and J 1 base; bases outside gene matches: 10. CDR3 residues: CSARNQQGPINYGYTF. As DNA, the CDR3 is TGCAGTGCTAGAAATCAACAGGGGCCGATTAACTATGGCTACACCTTC.

This chain uses TRBV20-1 with TRBJ2-3; 10 bases are a match to TRBD2. V trimming: 4 bases; J trimming: 2 bases; junction bases outside the gene matches: 3. Germline V gene sequence: CDR1 DFQATT, CDR2 SNEGSKA (reference sequence). The CDR3 is made up of 14 amino acids. CDR3 DNA: TGCAGTGCTAAAGCGGGAGGGAACACAGATACGCAGTATTTT. As protein: CSAKAGGNTDTQYF.

This clonotype was detected many times. The CDR3 nucleotides are TGTGCCAGCAGTTCTCCCGGGTCTAGCGGGGGGTCTAGCACAGATACGCAGTATTTT. This codes for CASSSPGSSGGSSTDTQYF. The rearrangement joins TRBV6-9 to TRBJ2-3; 11 positions agree with TRBD2. Germline CDR1 is MNHGY and CDR2 is SVAAGI. J was trimmed by 0 bases and V by 4 bases; bases with no gene match: 12. The CDR3 loop spans 19 amino acids.

This clonotype was observed many times. The chain joins TRBV20-1 to TRBJ2-7, with 8 positions matching TRBD2. The V and J ends lost 3 bases and 6 bases, in that order; junction bases with no gene match: 4. From germline, CDR1 is DFQATT and CDR2 SNEGSKA (reference sequence). The CDR3 has 12 amino acids. Here the CDR3 reads CSASYGGVEQYF. DNA for the CDR3: TGCAGTGCTAGTTACGGGGGGGTCGAGCAGTACTTC.

There are many counts of this clonotype. This sequence joins TRBV12-3 or TRBV12-4 and TRBJ2-1; possible D gene TRBD2, 6 bases. The V end was cut by 5 bases, the J end by 7 bases, with 15 bases between. The CDR3 is 14 amino acids. The CDR3 is CASSPPGLSNEQFF. DNA of the CDR3: TGTGCCAGCAGTCCTCCGGGACTCTCAAATGAGCAGTTCTTC.

The V call is TRBV4-2, the J call TRBJ2-7, with TRBD1 as a possible D gene (6 bases). In germline, CDR1 is LGHNA, CDR2 YNFKEQ. This CDR3 is 13 amino acids long. Trimming removed 4 bases from V and 9 bases from J, with 16 bases in between. DNA of the CDR3: TGTGCCAGCAGCCTGACAGGATCCTTGGGGCAGTACTTC. It is translated as CASSLTGSLGQYF.